Shown below are 5 T cell receptor beta chains from a single sample sequenced in a study of T cell clonotyping in hematopoietic cell transplantation. Stated time point: recipient sample about 28 days before transplant, after cytoreduction. Sequencing used immunoSEQ multiplex PCR; TCRdb keeps in-frame clones, though not all of them. Of about 38,000 clones listed, over 85% are singletons. The material was peripheral blood mononuclear cells, obtained before stem cell transplant. The receptors derive from a man aged 35-49 years with chronic myeloid leukemia. Some clones in this sample may be carry-over from other donors' samples.

V and J are TRBV28 and TRBJ2-3; TRBD2 agrees at 9 bases. V was clipped by 6 bases and J by 6 bases; unmatched bases: 10. CDR1 is MDHEN, CDR2 SYDVKM, per germline. CDR3 length: 15 amino acids. The CDR3 region is CASRDIAGAGDTQYF. The CDR3 DNA is TGTGCCAGCAGGGATATAGCGGGGGCGGGGGATACGCAGTATTTT. Together with reference TRBV28 and TRBJ2-3, the CDR3 gives the full variable domain: DVKVTQSSRYLVKRTGEKVFLECVQDMDHENMFWYRQDPGLGLRLIYFSYDVKMKEKGDIPEGYSVSREKKERFSLILESASTNQTSMYLCASRDIAGAGDTQYFGPGTRLTVL.

The chain couples TRBV11-3 to TRBJ2-7; weak D call: TRBD1 (5 bases). Trimming pared 5 bases from V and 6 bases from J, leaving 17 bases between. Per the germline V gene, CDR1 is SGHNT and CDR2 is YENEEA. This CDR3 contains 14 residues. The CDR3 nucleotides read TGTGCCAGCAGCCCCAGGGCCGGGCTCTCCGAGCAGTACTTC. This translates into CASSPRAGLSEQYF. Supplemented by reference TRBV11-3 and TRBJ2-7, the full variable domain reads EAGVVQSPRYKIIEKKQPVAFWCNPISGHNTLYWYLQNLGQGPELLIRYENEEAVDDSQLPKDRFSAERLKGVDSTLKIQPAELGDSAVYLCASSPRAGLSEQYFGPGTRLTVT.

The chain recombines TRBV30 with TRBJ1-6; D unresolved. Per germline, CDR1 GTSNPN and CDR2 SVGIG (reference sequence). V lost 0 bases to trimming and J lost 4 bases, with 10 bases between them. CDR3 length equals 15 residues. The CDR3 region has the DNA TGTGCCTGGAGTGTAAAGAGCCCTTATAATTCACCCCTCCACTTT. Encoded protein: CAWSVKSPYNSPLHF.

The genes are TRBV29-1 and TRBJ1-1, with 7 bases aligning to TRBD1. The CDR3 runs to 11 residues. The J segment lost 4 bases and the V segment lost 6 bases, leaving 2 bases of the junction unmatched. CDR1 and CDR2 (germline): SQVTM, ANQGSEA. The DNA for the CDR3 is TGCAGCGTGCCAGGGGGCACTGAAGCTTTCTTT. Protein sequence: CSVPGGTEAFF.

This chain joins TRBV5-1 and TRBJ2-7; perhaps D is TRBD1 or TRBD2 (6 bases each). V was trimmed by 0 bases and J by 2 bases, leaving 9 bases between them. The germline V gene has CDR1 SGHRS and CDR2 YFSETQ. The CDR3 is 14 amino acids. In DNA form, the CDR3 reads TGCGCCAGCAGCTTGGAGGGGGGAACCTACGAGCAGTACTTC. This encodes CASSLEGGTYEQYF.